This TCR beta chain was obtained from a study of shared clonotypes between healthy human individuals. Some clones are missing from TCRdb's copy, which holds only in-frame ones; the method was immunoSEQ multiplex PCR. This table has around 690,000 clones, about 92% appearing once. CDR1 MDHEN and CDR2 SYDVKM come from the germline V gene. This CDR3 is built from 16 residues. V trimming: 1 base; J trimming: 5 bases; junction bases outside the gene matches: 7. Input material: memory CD8+ T cells from PBMCs. Subset denoted: CD45RO+ cells pooled with CCR7-negative TemRA cells. This receptor was obtained from a man aged 18 to 30 in good health. Some clones in this sample may be carry-over from other donors' samples. J is TRBJ2-1 and V is TRBV28; 8 bases line up with TRBD2. The CDR3: CASSLYPAGVDNEQFF. CDR3 bases: TGTGCCAGCAGTTTATATCCAGCGGGAGTTGACAATGAGCAGTTCTTC.